This T cell receptor (beta chain) appears in the sequencing data of a study of beta chain features in type 1 diabetes (dated by TCRdb to 2016 to 2018). Some background on the complete study: Mean age, gender distribution, total cell number and subset yield did not differ between patients and healthy donors. A total of approximately 110,000,000 sorted cells were examined across all samples, and a strong correlation was observed between cell number per subset and RNA yield. In the study, recently diagnosed type 1 diabetes patients and matched healthy donors were compared on the TCRB repertoires of their sorted circulating CD4+ T cell subsets. Regulatory and stem cell-like memory subsets were isolated from only 8 patients and about eight healthy donors, whereas naive and central memory subsets came from all 30 or so donors. What the study reported, not specific to this receptor: Fewer insertions and more nucleotide deletions at VDJ recombination sites were observed in patients with type 1 diabetes, implying thymic rearrangement abnormalities. In all four CD4+ subsets, TCRB CDR3 length was moderately but significantly shorter in type 1 diabetes patients. Naive, central memory and regulatory TCRB repertoires appeared to be more similar among patients than among healthy donors. Sequencing cDNA rather than genomic DNA could over-represent highly expressing activated cells, although activation and CD3 levels did not differ between groups. PCR may preferentially amplify shorter templates, but because patient and control samples were amplified and corrected together, any resulting skew would affect both groups equally. Because the HLA sub-analyses included only small numbers of individuals, any influence of HLA type on TCRB rearrangement was left unresolved.

A single peripheral blood draw of 90 to 150 mL on average was collected from each donor into heparinised tubes. Naive, central memory, regulatory and stem cell-like memory CD4+ T cells were sorted on a BD FACSAria II using a panel including CD45RO, CCR7, CD25, CD127, CD95 and CD27. Every sorted population had a purity above 95%. PBMCs were isolated immediately by Lymphoprep density gradient centrifugation and stained directly without culture. So that batch effects would be minimized, each experiment stained and sorted samples in pairs, pairing one healthy donor with one patient. The germline V gene gives CDR1 as SQVTM and CDR2 as ANQGSEA. CDR3 length: 14 amino acids, cysteine to phenylalanine. Just CDR3 DNA is preserved here, 42 bases in frame from base 1. Clipping removes 4 bases from V and 5 bases from J, with 8 as the unmatched junction base count. This clone has more than one count but fewer than ten. What this receptor recognizes is not known. No base qualities exist here, and no much larger clone lies one base off it.

The High Capacity cDNA Reverse Transcription Kit was used to reverse transcribe all of the isolated RNA, meaning that expressed TCRB transcripts were what got sequenced. Deep immunoSEQ sequencing was applied to naive, central memory and regulatory T cell samples, giving an average of roughly 3.3 million total reads per sample. Sorted cells were lysed in RLT buffer and RNA was extracted with DNase-treated RNeasy Micro or Mini kits, depending on cell number. To prevent cross-contamination, each cell subset was processed individually, whereas patient and healthy donor samples were processed jointly. The immunoSEQ multiplex PCR was used to amplify TCRB sequences from cDNA, yielding 87-bp fragments that span the CDR3 region. The amplicons were sequenced using the Illumina HiSeq platform. The paper's data handling went like this. Synthetic template baselines were used to correct PCR bias computationally, reads within Hamming distance 2 were collapsed, and singletons that could not be merged were discarded. By aligning reads against IMGT, V, D and J genes, CDR3 length, and insertions or deletions at six rearrangement sites were assigned. Within each subset, clonotype counts were normalized to the number of sorted cells before true diversity and Gini coefficients were calculated with the tcR R package. The overlap coefficient, calculated on TCRB nucleotide sequences, was used to measure repertoire sharing. Out-of-frame TCRB sequences from naive cells were analyzed to stand in for the pre-selection repertoire. TCRdb mirrors the immuneACCESS table, restricted to in-frame sequences. Some clones are absent from its copies; in checked studies, under half trace to an unresolved V gene, and the reason for the others is unknown. Clonal size and the V and J genes are those of that table, whereas D and trimming came from the DNA. For this sample the table gives about 640,000 clones, of which around 12% were detected only once. The top ten clones comprise approximately 0.11% of the sample.

The rearranged segments are TRBV29-1 and TRBJ1-5, with TRBD1 identical over 7 junction bases. The receptor comes from a man between 25 and 39 years old with type 1 diabetes. The sequenced material came from naive CD4+ T cells from blood. This specimen's cell subset or site label, per the study, means: true naive CD4+ T cells. The CDR3 protein: CSVVEQGFDQPQHF. In nucleotide form, the sequence is TGCAGCGTTGTCGAACAGGGGTTCGATCAGCCCCAGCATTTT.